The clone carrying this TCR beta chain was observed at least ten times. Its matching antigen is unknown. The data derive from a study of shared clonotypes between healthy human individuals. Study information: Researchers assigned three CD4 naive, three CD4 memory, two CD8 naive and one CD8 memory plate to each donor. The study's findings and limits: Unshared clonotypes carried lower generation probabilities than those common to all four donors. Few donors restricted represented genetic and exposure-history diversity.

Each cell subset's genomic DNA was divided evenly among several immunoSEQ plates. Profiled with immunoSEQ multiplex PCR; TCRdb holds only in-frame clones, not every one. The sample gives hundreds of thousands of clones, approximately 73% of which show up once; roughly 2% is in the top ten. Germline CDR1 MGHDK, CDR2 SYGVNS. The V and J ends lost 4 bases and 7 bases respectively, with 19 bases between them. The CDR3 has 15 amino acids. This sequence originates from a woman in her 30s in good health. The sample consisted of memory CD4+ T cells sorted from blood. Subset here: CD45RA-negative fraction. V and J are TRBV25-1 and TRBJ1-2; D is uncertain. CDR3 loop: CASSGPDNRYGGYTF. Written as DNA, the CDR3 is TGTGCCAGCAGTGGCCCTGACAATCGCTATGGTGGCTACACCTTC.